This T cell receptor (beta chain) comes out of a study of blood T cell repertoires in COVID-19. Overall study: Sites across the United States, Italy and Spain contributed samples from acute and convalescent COVID-19. PBMCs, B-cell-depleted T cells, or T cells were the source of the cDNA or gDNA that made up the material.

As processed by the authors: Reference gene primer amplification gave nucleated cell count estimates. Method: immunoSEQ multiplex PCR; TCRdb's copy keeps in-frame clones and lacks some. V and J calls and clone size are as listed in that table; D and trimming were resolved from the DNA. Of more than 75,000 clones in the sample, approximately 79% were seen once. Germline lookup yields CDR1 SNHLY and CDR2 FYNNEI. V lost 6 bases and J lost 1; bases outside the gene matches: 7. There are 15 residues in the CDR3. The sequencing input was peripheral blood. The receptor's source is an elderly woman with active or convalescent COVID-19. This sequence joins TRBV2 and TRBJ2-3; 7 bases fit TRBD2. The CDR3 bases are TGTGCCAGCAGACGACTAGCTTCTCGCACAGATACGCAGTATTTT. It encodes CASRRLASRTDTQYF.